This passage covers 32 T cell receptor beta chains from one sample sequenced in a study of tumor and adjacent non-tumor tissue in lung cancer. Three rounds of nested PCR, following a modified ARM-PCR protocol, produced the TCRbeta library. TCRdb itself ran the multiplex PCR reads through MiXCR, one entry per CDR3 protein. The profile shows about 200,000 distinct CDR3 sequences, 71% of them singletons. No cell sorting was done before RNA was extracted from the tissue. The sequencing input was lung tumor tissue. These receptors were taken from a man in his sixties with non-small cell lung cancer.

Note on this clonotype: Its ends do not fully match the called genes, so a read error is possible. The chain combines TRBV10-2 with TRBJ1-2; a possible D gene is TRBD1 (5 bases). This CDR3 spans 13 amino acids. Germline V CDR1 and CDR2: WSHSY, SAAADI. The CDR3 loop reads CASSADRYYGYAF. Written as DNA, the CDR3 is TGCGCCAGCAGTGCAGACAGATACTATGGCTACGCCTTC.

On this clonotype itself: One end of the junction does not line up with germline, which may come from a read error. V is TRBV4-1 and J is TRBJ2-1, with 8 nucleotides matching TRBD2. The CDR3 has 19 residues. The germline gives CDR1 MGHRA, CDR2 YSYEKL. CDR3 bases: TGCGTCAGCAGCCAAGTTTTGGATAGGACTAGCAGGGAAGGGATGAAGCAATTCTTC. Translation: CVSSQVLDRTSREGMKQFF.

This clonotype was picked up one time. The genes are TRBV7-2 and TRBJ2-5; 13 bases line up with TRBD2. J was trimmed by 4 bases and V by 1 base; bases with no gene match: 0. The CDR3 has 15 residues. The germline gives CDR1 SGHTA, CDR2 FQGNSA. The CDR3 loop is CASSLGTSGRETQYF. The DNA for the CDR3 is TGTGCCAGCAGCTTAGGGACTAGCGGGAGAGAGACCCAGTACTTC.

This clonotype was observed a few times. A much bigger clone sits one base away, suggesting this may be a read error. The J gene is TRBJ1-1, the V gene TRBV29-1; no definite D call. The CDR3 is 14 amino acids. CDR1 and CDR2 (germline): SQVTM, ANQGSEA. V was pared by 5 bases and J by 1 base, with 14 bases between. CDR3 nucleotides: TGCAGCGTTCCTTCTCCGGGCAGGAACACTGAAGCTTTCTTT. Protein: CSVPSPGRNTEAFF.

About this clonotype itself: A read error may explain this, as a much larger clone is one base away. V gene TRBV4-3 combines with J gene TRBJ2-7; 9 nucleotides line up with TRBD1. The CDR3 loop spans 15 amino acids. The germline CDR1 and CDR2 sequences are LGHNA and YSLEER. J lost 10 bases, V lost 0 bases, and 10 bases had no gene match. This chain's CDR3 is CASSQEMDRGPDQYF. CDR3 nucleotide sequence: TGCGCCAGCAGCCAAGAAATGGACAGGGGTCCAGATCAGTACTTC.

About this clonotype: A much larger clone is a single base away; this may be a read error. The CDR3 region has the DNA TGCTCCAGCAGCCGAGGTCTCTCCTACGAGCAGTACTTC. Translation gives CSSSRGLSYEQYF. V gene TRBV4-3 combines with J gene TRBJ2-7; D is undetermined. CDR3 length equals 13 residues. The germline V gene has CDR1 LGHNA and CDR2 YSLEER.

Notes on this clonotype: A read error is likely, as this CDR3 ends without the conserved phenylalanine or tryptophan. CDR3 loop: CASSPVAVGAGGFDDEQYL. DNA of the CDR3: TGTGCCAGCAGCCCCGTCGCGGTGGGAGCGGGAGGGTTTGACGACGAGCAGTACCTC. The chain uses TRBV4-2 and TRBJ2-7, with 10 positions matching TRBD2. From germline, CDR1 is LGHNA and CDR2 YNFKEQ. V lost 4 bases and J lost 5; bases outside the gene matches: 20. CDR3 size: 19 residues.

To note about this clonotype: At one of its ends the junction is not consistent with the germline gene, which may arise from a read error. The chain recombines TRBV5-6 with TRBJ1-1; D might be TRBD1 (5 bases). Germline CDR1 reads SGHDT; CDR2 reads YYEEEE. The CDR3 is 14 residues long. CDR3 bases: TGTGCCGGCAGCCCTGGACAACTGGACACTGAAGCTTTCTTT. As protein: CAGSPGQLDTEAFF.

Comments on this clonotype: This may be a read error, as it is one base from a much larger clone. V and J are TRBV11-3 and TRBJ2-7; D call uncertain. There are 14 residues in the CDR3. CDR1 SGHNT and CDR2 YENEEA come from the germline V gene. This CDR3 is CTSSLSQLTYEQYF. Here the CDR3 DNA reads TGTACCAGCAGCTTAAGTCAGCTTACCTACGAGCAGTACTTC.

A single count supports this clonotype. The CDR3 does not end in the conserved phenylalanine or tryptophan, so this is likely a read error. Because the CDR3's place on the DNA is in doubt, the DNA is left out and the CDR3 is given as listed by TCRdb. V usage is TRBV4-2 and J usage is TRBJ2-2; the D call of TRBD2 is as the table states it, not checked on the DNA. The CDR3 is 16 residues long, counting both termini. Germline V gene sequence: CDR1 LGHNA, CDR2 YNFKEQ. The CDR3 spells CASSQDTSGNTGELFL.

Note on this clonotype: One end of the junction does not line up with germline, which may come from a read error. The chain recombines TRBV4-2 with TRBJ2-2, with 10 bases matching TRBD1. Germline V lookup: CDR1 LGHNA, CDR2 YNFKEQ. The CDR3 consists of 15 residues. The chain's CDR3 is CPSSQGTGDTWELFF. The CDR3 DNA reads as TGTCCCAGCAGCCAAGGGACAGGGGACACCTGGGAGCTGTTTTTT.

On this clonotype itself: Since a much larger clone is just one base distant, this may be a read error. The CDR3 DNA reads as TGCGCCAGCAGCCAAGGGTGCAGGGGCCTTAATGAAAAACTGTTTTTT. It codes for CASSQGCRGLNEKLFF. The rearrangement joins TRBV4-1 to TRBJ1-4; D is perhaps TRBD1 (6 bases). Per the germline V gene, CDR1 is MGHRA and CDR2 is YSYEKL. The CDR3 extends over 16 amino acids. With 1 base removed from V and 4 bases from J, the gap between germline ends came to 13 bases.

Turning to this clonotype: The junction departs from the called germline gene at one end, perhaps through a read error. The chain recombines TRBV5-6 with TRBJ1-1, with D hard to call. From germline, CDR1 is SGHDT and CDR2 YYEEEE. The CDR3 is 14 amino acids. CDR3 sequence reads: CANSLGQLNTEAFF. DNA for the CDR3: TGTGCCAACAGCTTGGGCCAGTTGAACACTGAAGCTTTCTTT.

The CDR3 coding sequence is TGTTCGGCGGGGGAGAAAGACTACACCTTC. It encodes CSAGEKDYTF. The chain combines TRBV6-1 with TRBJ1-2, with D possibly being TRBD1 (5 bases). Germline V CDR1 and CDR2: MNHNS, SASEGT. The CDR3 has 10 amino acids.

Only a few counts were recorded for this clonotype. The germline gene is not matched at one end of the junction; a read error may be the cause. The chain is built from TRBV6-6 and TRBJ2-3, with TRBD1 matching 9 bases. Looked up from germline, CDR1 is MNHNY and CDR2 is SVGAGI (reference sequence). The CDR3 is made up of 14 amino acids. The CDR3 DNA is TGTGCCAGCAGCCAGGGACAGGGCACAGATACGCGGTATTTT. The encoded protein is CASSQGQGTDTRYF.

A remark on this clonotype: Germline and junction disagree at one end, which may indicate a read error. The rearrangement joins TRBV12-3 or TRBV12-4 to TRBJ1-4, with D perhaps TRBD1 (5 bases). CDR3 size: 14 residues. The CDR3 bases are TGTGCCGGCAGTCCGGGGCAGGGTATTGAAAAACTGTTTTTT. This sequence encodes CAGSPGQGIEKLFF.

V usage is TRBV20-1 and J usage is TRBJ2-3; weak D call: TRBD1 (7 bases). CDR3 size: 15 residues. Trimming cost V 4 bases and J 12 bases, with 26 bases left between them. Germline loops: CDR1 DFQATT, CDR2 SNEGSKA (reference sequence). CDR3 region: CSAKDAGQSTGTQYF. Written as DNA, the CDR3 is TGCAGTGCTAAGGACGCGGGACAGAGCACAGGTACCCAGTATTTT.

Details on this clonotype: At one end the junction does not follow the germline gene, possibly because of a read error. The gene calls are TRBV30 and TRBJ2-2, with TRBD2 as a possible D gene (6 bases). Germline assignment: CDR1 GTSNPN and CDR2 SVGIG (reference sequence). The CDR3 is 13 residues long. Written as DNA, the CDR3 is TGTGTCTGGAGGGCCATGGGCACCGGGGAGCTGTTTTTT. This gives the protein CVWRAMGTGELFF.

With respect to this clonotype: The germline gene is not matched at one end of the junction; a read error may be the cause. The V and J genes are TRBV11-2 and TRBJ1-2; 7 bases match TRBD1. The germline V gene encodes CDR1 SGHAT and CDR2 FQNNGV. This CDR3 contains 14 residues. CDR3: CARSIQGGILGYTF. DNA for the CDR3: TGTGCCCGCAGCATACAAGGGGGCATTCTAGGCTACACCTTC.

Only a few counts were recorded for this clonotype. This may be a read error: a much more frequent sequence differs by one nucleotide. The rearrangement links TRBV29-1 to TRBJ2-7; D unclear. The CDR3 has 12 amino acids. V gave up 5 bases and J gave up 3 bases, with 11 bases separating them. CDR1 SQVTM and CDR2 ANQGSEA come from the germline V gene. CDR3 in amino acids: CSVKGNSYEQYF. DNA of the CDR3: TGCAGCGTTAAGGGAAACAGCTACGAGCAGTACTTC.

As to this clonotype: A much larger clone differs from this one at a single base, so this may be a read error. This chain links TRBV5-4 with TRBJ2-7; 8 bases align to TRBD2. Looked up from germline, CDR1 is SGHNT and CDR2 is YYREEE (reference sequence). The CDR3 is made up of 13 amino acids. After removal of 2 bases from V and 5 bases from J, the junction contained 3 bases not matched to a gene. CDR3 coding DNA: TGTGCCAGCAGCTTAGCGGGAGTCAACGAGCAGTACTTC. Translated, it gives CASSLAGVNEQYF. Drawing the rest from reference TRBV5-4 and TRBJ2-7, the complete variable domain is ETGVTQSPTHLIKTRGQQVTLRCSSQSGHNTVSWYQQALGQGPQFIFQYYREEENGRGNFPPRFSGLQFPNYSSELNVNALELDDSALYLCASSLAGVNEQYFGPGTRLTVT.

A word on this clonotype: This may arise from a read error, as a much more abundant clone is one base away. The V call is TRBV29-1, the J call TRBJ2-4; 9 bases match TRBD2. The CDR3 totals 15 residues. Losses at the gene ends were 8 bases for V and 9 bases for J; bases not matched to a gene: 17. Germline values: CDR1 SQVTM, CDR2 ANQGSEA. The CDR3 DNA reads TGCAGCATTGCGAAGTCTAGCGGGACGATAGGCATTCAGTACTTC. Translation: CSIAKSSGTIGIQYF.

Regarding this clonotype: This could be a read error, since a much larger clone is one nucleotide away. This chain joins TRBV20-1 and TRBJ1-2, with TRBD1 as a possible D gene (5 bases). This CDR3 spans 12 amino acids. Looked up from germline, CDR1 is DFQATT and CDR2 is SNEGSKA (reference sequence). Trimming shortened V by 7 bases and J by 5 bases, and 14 bases separated the two germline ends. In DNA, the CDR3 is TGCAGTGATAGTCCGACAGATTATGGCTACACCTTC. It specifies CSDSPTDYGYTF.

Points on this clonotype: The junction differs from germline at one of its ends, possibly a read error. The rearrangement uses TRBV11-2 and TRBJ2-7; D not resolved. CDR3 size: 14 residues. Germline V lookup: CDR1 SGHAT, CDR2 FQNNGV. CDR3 protein: CASSLDPISYDQCF. CDR3 bases: TGTGCCAGCAGCTTAGATCCGATCTCCTACGACCAGTGCTTC. The variable domain in full, completed from reference TRBV11-2 and TRBJ2-7, reads EAGVAQSPRYKIIEKRQSVAFWCNPISGHATLYWYQQILGQGPKLLIQFQNNGVVDDSQLPKDRFSAERLKGVDSTLKIQPAKLEDSAVYLCASSLDPISYDQCFGPGTRLTVT.

Comment on this clonotype: Compared with germline, one end of the junction differs, possibly owing to a read error. The CDR3 DNA is TGTGCCAGCAGTTTTCTGGGCATCAATCAGCCCCAACATTTT. This encodes CASSFLGINQPQHF. The chain combines TRBV12-3 or TRBV12-4 with TRBJ1-5, with D unclear. The CDR3 is 14 residues long.

CDR3 residues: CVGSDRRQHNEQFF. DNA for the CDR3: TGTGTCGGCAGCGATAGGAGGCAGCACAATGAGCAGTTCTTC. This chain joins TRBV12-3 or TRBV12-4 and TRBJ2-1; a weak D match, TRBD2 (5 bases). The length of the CDR3 is 14 residues.

A word on this clonotype: Its ends do not fully match the called genes, so a read error is possible. DNA for the CDR3: TGTGCCGGCAGCTTAGGGTGGCGTCAGAACACTGAAGCTTTCTTT. Its protein is CAGSLGWRQNTEAFF. The chain carries TRBV11-3 and TRBJ1-1; D ambiguous. The CDR3 is 15 residues long. Germline-derived CDR1 and CDR2 are SGHNT and YENEEA.

CDR3 nucleotide sequence: TGTGCCAGCAGCCTAGTGGGTGGCGGGAGGACAGATACGCAGTATTTT. Translated, it gives CASSLVGGGRTDTQYF. The chain employs TRBV11-1 and TRBJ2-3; TRBD2 agrees at 8 bases. This CDR3 contains 16 residues. V shed 5 bases, J shed 3 bases, and the junction held 10 bases outside the gene matches. Per germline, CDR1 SGHAT and CDR2 FQDESV (reference sequence).

Comment on this clonotype: The final CDR3 position lacks the conserved phenylalanine or tryptophan, pointing to a likely read error. V gene TRBV11-2 combines with J gene TRBJ2-1; TRBD2 aligns across 9 bases. V shed 3 bases, J shed 4 bases, and the junction held 10 bases outside the gene matches. Germline values: CDR1 SGHAT, CDR2 FQNNGV. The CDR3 has 17 residues. The CDR3 region has the DNA TGTGCCAGCAGCTTCTTCGGGACTAGCAGAACTTACAATGAGCAGTTCTCC. Translating gives CASSFFGTSRTYNEQFS.

The J gene is TRBJ1-1, the V gene TRBV29-1; 7 bases match TRBD1. Germline V lookup: CDR1 SQVTM, CDR2 ANQGSEA. The trim removed 7 bases at V and 5 bases at J, leaving 13 bases unmatched. The CDR3 length is 14 residues. The CDR3 spells CSAGTAGQGTEAFF. Here the CDR3 DNA reads TGCAGCGCGGGGACAGCCGGACAAGGGACTGAAGCTTTCTTT.

In this sample, this clonotype turned up a few times. A much larger clone lies one base from this, so it may be a read error. V is TRBV11-1 and J is TRBJ1-1; D is unclear. The germline CDR1 and CDR2 sequences are SGHAT and FQDESV (reference sequence). CDR3 length: 14 amino acids. With 1 base removed from V and 0 bases from J, the gap between germline ends came to 6 bases. CDR3 DNA: TGTGCCAGCAGCTTAGAGTGGATGAACACTGAAGCTTTCTTT. Translation gives CASSLEWMNTEAFF.

Notes on this clonotype: A much more abundant neighbour one base away suggests this may be a read error. The gene calls are TRBV20-1 and TRBJ2-4; TRBD1 matches 10 bases. Germline loops: CDR1 DFQATT, CDR2 SNEGSKA (reference sequence). The CDR3 contains 16 residues. As DNA, the CDR3 is TGCATTGCGCCGGGGACAGGGGTCTCCCGGTCACCCATTCAGTACTTC. It specifies CIAPGTGVSRSPIQYF.